Below are 26 T cell receptor beta chains sequenced from a single sample in a study of blood T cells in healthy people across ages. The authors ran a second PCR of 7 to 11 cycles using a sample-barcoded 5' primer and a J-beta primer mix. One entry per CDR3 protein, called by TCRdb with MiXCR from the 5' RACE reads. The data contain 720,000 or so distinct CDR3 sequences, around 43% of them singletons. Sequencing was performed on blood. All receptors come from a man older than 75 in good health.

There are a few counts of this clonotype. This may arise from a read error, as a much more abundant clone is one base away. The chain links TRBV29-1 to TRBJ2-5; 8 bases match TRBD2. This CDR3 comprises 18 residues. In germline, CDR1 is SQVTM, CDR2 ANQGSEA. V gave up 6 bases and J gave up 11 bases; unmatched junction bases: 29. The CDR3 region is CSVGFRGESGGTYNEQYF. DNA for the CDR3: TGCAGCGTGGGATTCCGGGGAGAGAGCGGGGGAACCTACAATGAGCAGTACTTC.

V usage is TRBV20-1 and J usage is TRBJ2-2; 10 bases agree with TRBD1. Germline trimming cut 1 base from V and 5 bases from J; bases unmatched to any gene: 4. Germline V lookup: CDR1 DFQATT, CDR2 SNEGSKA (reference sequence). This CDR3 spans 15 amino acids. CDR3 in amino acids: CSARGDRGRTGELFF. CDR3 coding DNA: TGCAGTGCTAGAGGGGACAGGGGACGAACCGGGGAGCTGTTTTTT.

The J gene is TRBJ1-5, the V gene TRBV6-2 or TRBV6-3, with D uncertain. The V gene's germline CDR1 is MNHEY and CDR2 SVGEGT. The CDR3 is 15 residues long. V lost 6 bases, J lost 3 bases, and 15 bases lay in between. The CDR3 protein is CASRTGRLSNQPQHF. DNA for the CDR3: TGTGCCAGCAGGACGGGAAGACTTTCCAATCAGCCCCAGCATTTT.

A few counts support this clonotype. The chain couples TRBV21-1 to TRBJ2-7; the D call in the table, TRBD2, was not verified against the DNA. TRBV21-1 is classified as a pseudogene. This CDR3 region has 17 residues. The CDR3 protein is CASSKDPGLADRYEQYF. As DNA, the CDR3 is TGTGCCAGCAGCAAAGATCCGGGACTAGCGGACCGCTACGAGCAGTACTTC.

The genes are TRBV7-2 and TRBJ1-3; D remains ambiguous. CDR1 is SGHTA and CDR2 is FQGNSA in the germline V gene. The CDR3 extends over 12 amino acids. Trimming left V 5 bases short and J 9 bases short, with 11 bases between. The CDR3 region is CASSPGRATIYF. The CDR3 region has the DNA TGTGCCAGCAGCCCTGGAAGGGCCACCATATATTTT.

This clonotype was detected once. The chain is built from TRBV20-1 and TRBJ2-3; D is unresolved. Germline CDR1 is DFQATT and CDR2 is SNEGSKA (reference sequence). CDR3 size: 14 residues. V lost 0 bases to trimming and J lost 6 bases, with 13 bases between them. CDR3 in DNA: TGCAGTGCTAGAGATGTGTCGTCGCTTGATACGCAGTATTTT. Encoded protein: CSARDVSSLDTQYF.

CDR3 residues: CASSAYNEQYF. The CDR3 DNA follows: TGTGCCAGCAGCGCTTACAATGAGCAGTACTTC. The chain is built from TRBV2 and TRBJ2-5; D is unresolved. This CDR3 region has 11 residues. The germline V and J ends were trimmed by 6 bases and 11 bases, with 13 bases remaining between them. Germline V CDR1 and CDR2: SNHLY, FYNNEI.

The chain joins TRBV7-2 to TRBJ2-1; maybe TRBD2 (6 bases). The CDR3 contains 12 residues. Germline V lookup: CDR1 SGHTA, CDR2 FQGNSA. Trimming removed 5 bases from V and 12 bases from J, with 14 bases in between. Here the CDR3 reads CASSPQEGLQFF. The CDR3, as DNA: TGTGCCAGCAGCCCCCAGGAGGGCTTGCAGTTCTTC. Using reference TRBV7-2 and TRBJ2-1 for the parts outside the CDR3, the full variable domain is GAGVSQSPSNKVTEKGKDVELRCDPISGHTALYWYRQSLGQGLEFLIYFQGNSAPDKSGLPSDRFSAERTGGSVSTLTIQRTQQEDSAVYLCASSPQEGLQFFGPGTRLTVL.

This clonotype has only a few counts. V gene TRBV4-2 combines with J gene TRBJ2-1; possible D gene TRBD2, 5 bases. Germline values: CDR1 LGHNA, CDR2 YNFKEQ. V shed 2 bases and J shed 13 bases, with 9 bases lying between them. The CDR3 sequence is 11 residues long. The CDR3 sequence is CASSQTGVQFF. The CDR3 DNA reads as TGTGCCAGCAGCCAAACCGGGGTTCAGTTCTTC.

The CDR3 here is CASSPTSIGNTGELFF. CDR3 DNA sequence: TGTGCCAGCAGCCCCACCTCGATTGGAAACACCGGGGAGCTGTTTTTT. V is TRBV9 and J is TRBJ2-2; no definite D call. CDR3 length: 16 amino acids. Germline lookup yields CDR1 SGDLS and CDR2 YYNGEE. V was clipped by 4 bases and J by 2 bases, with 15 bases between them.

This clonotype was recorded a few times. For the CDR3, the DNA is TGTGCCAGCAGTAAGACAGGGGCGAACACCGGGGAGCTGTTTTTT. This codes for CASSKTGANTGELFF. The chain carries TRBV6-2 or TRBV6-3 and TRBJ2-2; 8 bases are a match to TRBD1. V lost 5 bases, J lost 0 bases, and 2 bases stayed unmatched. The germline V gene encodes CDR1 MNHEY and CDR2 SVGEGT. This CDR3 has 15 amino acids.

The chain combines TRBV29-1 with TRBJ1-4; 8 positions agree with TRBD1. The junction had 8 bases not matched to a gene; V was cut back by 3 bases and J by 8 bases. CDR3 length: 14 residues. Germline assignment: CDR1 SQVTM and CDR2 ANQGSEA. The CDR3 loop reads CSVDPQGGREKLFF. CDR3 DNA: TGCAGCGTTGATCCACAGGGGGGTCGAGAAAAACTGTTTTTT. Variable domain in full (rest from reference TRBV29-1 and TRBJ1-4): SAVISQKPSRDICQRGTSLTIQCQVDSQVTMMFWYRQQPGQSLTLIATANQGSEATYESGFVIDKFPISRPNLTFSTLTVSNMSPEDSSIYLCSVDPQGGREKLFFGSGTQLSVL.

This clonotype has just a few counts. This chain joins TRBV3-1 and TRBJ1-1, with D tentatively TRBD1 (5 bases). The CDR3 runs to 15 residues. Germline V gene sequence: CDR1 LGHDT, CDR2 YNNKEL (reference sequence). Trimming took 1 base from V and 4 from J, leaving 13 bases between them. The CDR3 nucleotides read TGTGCCAGCAGCCAAGTAAGAGGGAGGGGCACTGAAGCTTTCTTT. Translated: CASSQVRGRGTEAFF.

V gene TRBV29-1 combines with J gene TRBJ1-2, with unresolved D. CDR1 is SQVTM and CDR2 is ANQGSEA in the germline V gene. V dropped 5 bases and J dropped 2 bases, with 15 bases sitting between them. The CDR3 sequence is 14 residues long. The CDR3 loop reads CSVPGSGWNYGYTF. In nucleotides, the CDR3 is TGCAGCGTTCCCGGGTCCGGATGGAACTATGGCTACACCTTC.

V is TRBV7-2 and J is TRBJ2-4; 11 nucleotides agree with TRBD2. The end of the DNA fits TRBJ2-7 better, so the J call may be wrong. The CDR3 runs to 14 residues. Germline CDR1 SGHTA, CDR2 FQGNSA. The CDR3 reads CASRVAGGRGEQYF. The CDR3 DNA sequence: TGTGCCAGCAGGGTAGCGGGAGGGAGGGGCGAGCAGTACTTC.

The CDR3 region has the DNA TGTGCCAGCAGCTCCCTAAGGGGACAGAGTGTTTATGGCTACACCTTC. Amino acid sequence: CASSSLRGQSVYGYTF. The genes are TRBV5-6 and TRBJ1-2; TRBD1 matches at 7 bases. The germline V gene encodes CDR1 SGHDT and CDR2 YYEEEE. J gave up 5 bases and V 3 bases, and 13 bases lay outside the gene matches. The CDR3 totals 16 residues.

The J gene is TRBJ2-7, the V gene TRBV20-1, with D perhaps matching TRBD2 (5 bases). V shed 8 bases and J shed 0 bases, with 11 bases lying between them. CDR1 is DFQATT, CDR2 SNEGSKA, per germline (reference sequence). This CDR3 has 12 residues. The CDR3 is CSPRGLSYEQYF. CDR3 sequence (DNA): TGCAGTCCCAGAGGACTCTCCTACGAGCAGTACTTC.

This chain uses TRBV14 with TRBJ2-5, with 14 bases aligning to TRBD2. The J call is doubtful: the DNA matches TRBJ2-7 better. The CDR3 runs to 14 residues. The germline V gene encodes CDR1 SGHDN and CDR2 FVKESK. The chain's CDR3 is CASSRTSGRYEQYF. Written as DNA, the CDR3 is TGTGCCAGCAGCCGGACTAGCGGGAGGTACGAGCAGTACTTC.

CDR3 loop: CAITPGGADTQYF. CDR3 coding DNA: TGTGCCATCACCCCCGGGGGGGCCGATACGCAGTATTTT. The chain is built from TRBV25-1 and TRBJ2-3; 8 bases match TRBD2. CDR3 length: 13 residues. The ends lost 10 bases at V and 6 bases at J; junction bases unmatched: 9. Germline CDR1 is MGHDK and CDR2 is SYGVNS.

V gene TRBV6-5 combines with J gene TRBJ1-2; 10 nucleotides align to TRBD1. Trimming removed 2 bases from V and 7 bases from J; junction bases left unmatched: 4. Germline CDR1 is MNHEY and CDR2 is SVGAGI. This CDR3 contains 14 residues. CDR3: CASSYADRGGGYTF. CDR3 nucleotides: TGTGCCAGCAGTTACGCGGACAGGGGGGGTGGCTACACCTTC.

The chain employs TRBV2 and TRBJ2-5; 7 bases map to TRBD1. The length of the CDR3 is 15 residues. J was trimmed by 4 bases and V by 8 bases; bases with no gene match: 13. Germline V CDR1 and CDR2: SNHLY, FYNNEI. CDR3: CASGAGTSGGETQYF. The CDR3 region has the DNA TGTGCCAGCGGTGCCGGGACCTCAGGGGGAGAGACCCAGTACTTC.

Concerning this clonotype: It may be a read error: a sequence one base away is much more abundant. This sequence joins TRBV4-3 and TRBJ2-4; D remains ambiguous. The J call may be incorrect, as the DNA end agrees better with TRBJ2-7. This CDR3 has 13 amino acids. Germline V CDR1 and CDR2: LGHNA, YSLEER. CDR3 in DNA: TGCGCCGGCAGCCAAGCAACGCGCTACGAGCAGTACTTC. Amino acid sequence: CAGSQATRYEQYF.

This rearrangement joins TRBV6-2 or TRBV6-3 to TRBJ1-1; no firm D call. The V and J ends lost 5 bases and 4 bases respectively, with 14 bases between them. Per the germline V gene, CDR1 is MNHEY and CDR2 is SVGEGT. This CDR3 has 14 residues. CDR3 nucleotide sequence: TGTGCCAGCAGTCCTAACCATTTGGGCACTGAAGCTTTCTTT. Amino acid sequence: CASSPNHLGTEAFF.

This clonotype was observed once. This chain joins TRBV24-1 and TRBJ2-1, with 8 positions matching TRBD1. The junction had 12 bases not matched to a gene; V was cut back by 3 bases and J by 6 bases. This CDR3 region has 17 residues. Germline V lookup: CDR1 KGHDR, CDR2 SFDVKD. The CDR3 region has the DNA TGTGCCACCAGTGATCCCAATCTAGGACAGGGACCCAATGAGCAGTTCTTC. This sequence encodes CATSDPNLGQGPNEQFF.

This clonotype appeared many times. The J gene is TRBJ2-5, the V gene TRBV4-3, with a weak D call TRBD2 (6 bases). CDR1 and CDR2 (germline): LGHNA, YSLEER. The CDR3 length is 14 residues. The ends were cut back, 1 base at V and 2 bases at J, with 8 bases in the middle. Here the CDR3 DNA reads TGCGCCAGCAGCCAAGGTCGGGAGCAAGAGACCCAGTACTTC. Its protein product is CASSQGREQETQYF.

The DNA of the CDR3 is TGTGCCAGCAGCGGCCCCCAGGGTGGGTATGGTACTGAAGCTTTCTTT. This sequence encodes CASSGPQGGYGTEAFF. The rearrangement links TRBV12-3 or TRBV12-4 to TRBJ1-1; D is perhaps TRBD1 (5 bases). V lost 6 bases and J 5 bases, leaving 22 bases between the germline ends. The CDR3 length is 16 residues.